This T cell receptor beta chain originates from a study of tumor-infiltrating lymphocytes in localized non-small cell lung cancer. As for the study in general: Several tumor histologies, both smoking statuses, and some post-neoadjuvant chemotherapy samples were included. Overall study findings and caveats: No link was found between tumor T-cell fraction and recurrence-free survival. No T-cell fraction difference was seen between IM1 and IM2 tumors.

CDR1 is SNHLY, CDR2 FYNNEI, per germline. V was shortened by 7 bases and J by 5 bases, with 15 bases between the two germline ends. The CDR3 loop spans 14 amino acids. Assay used: immunoSEQ multiplex PCR; TCRdb lists only in-frame clones, some missing. The sample records about 4,900 clones, less than 70% being singletons. In the case of this clone: Its target is unknown.

This chain joins TRBV2 and TRBJ2-1, with D possibly matching TRBD1 (5 bases). Sequencing was carried out using lung tumor tissue. The source is a human donor with non-small cell lung cancer. CDR3 DNA sequence: TGTGCCAGCAATCCAACCCTGGGGCACAATGAGCAGTTCTTC. Protein product: CASNPTLGHNEQFF.